The 15 T cell receptor beta chains presented below share a single source sample, sequenced in a study of T cells in Graves' hyperthyroidism and ophthalmopathy. Amplification of TCR beta CDR3 regions was performed using RNA transcripts as template. The HTBI primer set drove a first-round RT-PCR of the TCR CDR3. TCRdb itself ran the multiplex PCR reads through MiXCR, one entry per CDR3 protein. The repertoire holds hundreds of thousands of distinct CDR3 sequences, around 38% seen once, with 7% to 10% in the top ten. Sequencing was carried out using blood. These receptors came from a man aged 18 to 30 with Graves' hyperthyroidism.

This clonotype was picked up a small number of times. The chain links TRBV5-4 to TRBJ2-2; D is undetermined. The germline V gene encodes CDR1 SGHNT and CDR2 YYREEE (reference sequence). The CDR3 consists of 13 residues. V gave up 5 bases and J gave up 3 bases, with 8 bases separating them. Written as DNA, the CDR3 is TGTGCCAGCAGGACCCCCGACACCGGGGAGCTGTTTTTT. Translating gives CASRTPDTGELFF.

V usage is TRBV5-1 and J usage is TRBJ1-4; 10 bases line up with TRBD1. CDR3 length: 13 amino acids. With V trimmed by 7 bases and J by 8 bases, 5 bases remained unmatched. CDR1 and CDR2 from the germline V gene are SGHRS and YFSETQ. As DNA, the CDR3 is TGCGCCAGCCACGGACAGGGGGGCGAAAAACTGTTTTTT. As protein: CASHGQGGEKLFF.

This clonotype was detected many times. The DNA for the CDR3 is TGTGCCATCAAGGCAGGGAACTCCTACGAGCAGTACTTC. As protein: CAIKAGNSYEQYF. The chain carries TRBV10-3 and TRBJ2-7; D might be TRBD1 (5 bases). The V gene's germline CDR1 is ENHRY and CDR2 SYGVKD. Deletions cut 7 bases from V and 0 bases from J, with 10 bases between. The CDR3 length is 13 residues.

The J gene is TRBJ1-4, the V gene TRBV3-1; D is unresolved. The CDR3 is made up of 13 amino acids. Looked up from germline, CDR1 is LGHDT and CDR2 is YNNKEL (reference sequence). V lost 1 base and J lost 8, with 8 bases in between. The CDR3 reads CASSQAGREKLFF. CDR3 bases: TGTGCCAGCAGCCAAGCAGGTAGGGAAAAACTGTTTTTT.

This clonotype was recorded many times. This chain links TRBV7-9 with TRBJ2-7, with 8 bases fitting TRBD2. V lost 7 bases, J lost 3 bases, and 8 bases stayed unmatched. The CDR3 extends over 14 amino acids. Germline-derived CDR1 and CDR2 are SEHNR and FQNEAQ (reference sequence). CDR3 sequence (DNA): TGTGCCAGCACGCCTCTCGGGGGGGGCTACGAGCAGTACTTC. Protein product: CASTPLGGGYEQYF.

Here the CDR3 reads CATSTEGLNEQFF. In DNA, the CDR3 is TGTGCCACCAGTACAGAGGGATTGAATGAGCAGTTCTTC. The V and J genes are TRBV24-1 and TRBJ1-1, with D possibly being TRBD2 (5 bases). With the DNA end fitting TRBJ2-1 better, the J assignment may be wrong. This CDR3 comprises 13 residues. Germline V gives CDR1 KGHDR, CDR2 SFDVKD.

This clonotype came up a few times. J is TRBJ1-1 and V is TRBV5-6; weak D call: TRBD1 (6 bases). From germline, CDR1 is SGHDT and CDR2 YYEEEE. The ends were cut back, 4 bases at V and 1 base at J, with 14 bases in the middle. This CDR3 has 15 residues. The CDR3 loop is CASSPGQFKNTEAFF. In DNA, the CDR3 is TGTGCCAGCAGCCCTGGACAGTTTAAGAACACTGAAGCTTTCTTT.

The rearrangement uses TRBV7-9 and TRBJ2-5; TRBD2 aligns across 11 bases. Germline V gene data show CDR1 as SEHNR and CDR2 as FQNEAQ (reference sequence). V shed 11 bases, J shed 4 bases, and the junction held 9 bases outside the gene matches. This CDR3 is 14 amino acids long. CDR3 bases: TGTGCCGGTACTCTAGCGGGGGGAGGAGAGACCCAGTACTTC. Amino acid sequence: CAGTLAGGGETQYF.

The rearrangement uses TRBV12-3 or TRBV12-4 and TRBJ1-2, with D possibly TRBD1 on 5 matching bases. V lost 4 bases and J 8 bases, leaving 20 bases between the germline ends. The CDR3 contains 15 residues. In DNA, the CDR3 is TGTGCCAGCAGTTATTCTGACAGCGGCTTCGGGGGCTACACCTTC. As protein: CASSYSDSGFGGYTF.

CDR3 in DNA: TGTGCCATCTCCCCCGGAGAGGGCCCCTACGAGCAGTACTTC. It translates to CAISPGEGPYEQYF. The chain is built from TRBV10-3 and TRBJ2-7, with D tentatively TRBD2 (5 bases). With 8 bases removed from V and 2 bases from J, the gap between germline ends came to 16 bases. The CDR3 has 14 residues. Germline CDR1 reads ENHRY; CDR2 reads SYGVKD.

This clonotype was counted ten times or more. The genes are TRBV24-1 and TRBJ1-5; D gene ambiguous. The V end lost 9 bases, the J end lost 2 bases, and 10 bases lay between the germline ends. The CDR3 has 13 residues. The germline gives CDR1 KGHDR, CDR2 SFDVKD. DNA for the CDR3: TGTGCCACCTCACCCGGGGGCAATCAGCCCCAGCATTTT. Its translation is CATSPGGNQPQHF.

This clonotype came up many times. This chain connects TRBV6-5 to TRBJ1-1; no definite D call. CDR1 and CDR2 from the germline V gene are MNHEY and SVGAGI. This CDR3 region has 13 residues. V was pared by 6 bases and J by 4 bases, with 12 bases between. The CDR3 sequence is CASRDTLGTEAFF. CDR3 sequence (DNA): TGTGCCAGCAGAGACACTCTAGGCACTGAAGCTTTCTTT.

This clonotype was observed at least ten times. The chain couples TRBV15 to TRBJ1-1; D possibly corresponds to TRBD1 (5 bases). CDR3 size: 11 residues. Per the germline V gene, CDR1 is LNHNV and CDR2 is YYDKDF (reference sequence). V was shortened by 4 bases and J by 8 bases, with 8 bases between the two germline ends. The CDR3 is CATSIWGEAFF. In DNA form, the CDR3 reads TGTGCCACCAGCATCTGGGGGGAAGCTTTCTTT.

In its sample, this clonotype was seen many times. The genes are TRBV7-2 and TRBJ2-7; D unresolved. Germline V gives CDR1 SGHTA, CDR2 FQGNSA. This CDR3 has 14 amino acids. V was clipped by 2 bases and J by 3 bases, with 11 bases between them. This chain's CDR3 is CASSLSVVGYEQYF. The DNA of the CDR3 is TGTGCCAGCAGCTTATCCGTAGTCGGCTACGAGCAGTACTTC.

J is TRBJ1-1 and V is TRBV10-3; tentative D call: TRBD1 (5 bases). This CDR3 contains 14 residues. Germline lookup yields CDR1 ENHRY and CDR2 SYGVKD. V was trimmed by 6 bases and J by 8 bases, leaving 19 bases between them. In nucleotides, the CDR3 is TGTGCCATCAGCGCTTTTGGGGGTACTAACGAAGCTTTCTTT. Protein product: CAISAFGGTNEAFF.